This T cell receptor (beta chain) was captured by sequencing in a study of neurological immune-mediated disorders. CDR1 LNHNV and CDR2 YYDKDF come from the germline V gene (reference sequence). The CDR3 is 16 amino acids. The V and J ends lost 4 bases and 5 bases, in that order; junction bases with no gene match: 11. Whole-study results and caveats: Because no CDR3 amino acid sequences were shared across subjects by expanded clones, private repertoires were suggested in all groups. Clinical and MRI features did not associate with the cluster found in multiple sclerosis patients.

This clonotype was seen many times. Its antigen is as yet unknown. Unsorted libraries used 2 million PBMCs kept at -80 degrees C. As for the cDNA, it was generated by 5'RACE with 10-nucleotide random UMIs. TCRdb recomputed calls from the 5' RACE reads with MiXCR, one row per CDR3 protein. Among 90,000 to 150,000 distinct CDR3 sequences, more than 2.5% were seen once, and the ten largest hold 1% to 1.5%. Sequenced sample: PBMCs. The sequence came from a woman in her twenties or thirties with multiple sclerosis. V gene TRBV15 combines with J gene TRBJ2-7, with 10 bases fitting TRBD1. The CDR3 region is CATSNPGDRGNHEQYF. The CDR3, as DNA: TGTGCCACCAGCAACCCGGGGGACAGGGGAAACCACGAGCAGTACTTC.